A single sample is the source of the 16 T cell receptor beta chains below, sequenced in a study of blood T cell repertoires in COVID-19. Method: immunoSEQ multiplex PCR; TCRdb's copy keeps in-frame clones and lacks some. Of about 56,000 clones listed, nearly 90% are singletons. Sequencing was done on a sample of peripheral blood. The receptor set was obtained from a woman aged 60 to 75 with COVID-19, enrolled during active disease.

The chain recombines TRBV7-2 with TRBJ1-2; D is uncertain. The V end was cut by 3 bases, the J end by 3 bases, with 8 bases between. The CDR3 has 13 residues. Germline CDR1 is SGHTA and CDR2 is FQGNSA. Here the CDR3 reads CASSFNTDYGYTF. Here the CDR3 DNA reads TGTGCCAGCAGCTTCAACACAGACTATGGCTACACCTTC.

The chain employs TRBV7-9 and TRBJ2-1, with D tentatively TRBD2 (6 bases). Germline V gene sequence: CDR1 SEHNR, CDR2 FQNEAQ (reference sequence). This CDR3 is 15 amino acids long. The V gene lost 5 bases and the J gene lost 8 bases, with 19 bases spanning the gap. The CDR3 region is CASSSMGLPLDEQFF. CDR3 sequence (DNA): TGTGCCAGCAGCAGCATGGGACTCCCATTGGATGAGCAGTTCTTC.

CDR3 region: CASSQEIGQGYGYTF. DNA for the CDR3: TGTGCCAGCAGCCAAGAGATAGGACAGGGCTATGGCTACACCTTC. V and J are TRBV4-2 and TRBJ1-2; TRBD1 matches 8 bases. V lost 0 bases and J lost 4; bases outside the gene matches: 4. Germline V gene sequence: CDR1 LGHNA, CDR2 YNFKEQ. The CDR3 consists of 15 residues.

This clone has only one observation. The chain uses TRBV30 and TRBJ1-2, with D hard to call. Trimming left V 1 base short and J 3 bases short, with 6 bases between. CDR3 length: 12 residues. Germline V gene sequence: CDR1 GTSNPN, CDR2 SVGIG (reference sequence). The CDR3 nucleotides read TGTGCCTGGAGTGCCCAGGACTATGGCTACACCTTC. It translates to CAWSAQDYGYTF.

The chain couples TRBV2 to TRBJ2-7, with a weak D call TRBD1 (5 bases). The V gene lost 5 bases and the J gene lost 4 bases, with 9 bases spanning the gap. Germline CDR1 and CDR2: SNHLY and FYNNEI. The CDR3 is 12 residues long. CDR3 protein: CASSSQGYEQYF. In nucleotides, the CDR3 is TGTGCCAGCAGTTCCCAGGGTTACGAGCAGTACTTC.

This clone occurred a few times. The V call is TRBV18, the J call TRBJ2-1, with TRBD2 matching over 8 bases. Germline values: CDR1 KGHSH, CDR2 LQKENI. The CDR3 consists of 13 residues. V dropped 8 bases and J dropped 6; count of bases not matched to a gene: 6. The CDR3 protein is CASALSGGNEQFF. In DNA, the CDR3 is TGTGCCAGCGCCCTCAGCGGGGGCAATGAGCAGTTCTTC. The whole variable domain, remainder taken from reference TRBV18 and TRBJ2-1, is NAGVMQNPRHLVRRRGQEARLRCSPMKGHSHVYWYRQLPEEGLKFMVYLQKENIIDESGMPKERFSAEFPKEGPSILRIQQVVRGDSAAYFCASALSGGNEQFFGPGTRLTVL.

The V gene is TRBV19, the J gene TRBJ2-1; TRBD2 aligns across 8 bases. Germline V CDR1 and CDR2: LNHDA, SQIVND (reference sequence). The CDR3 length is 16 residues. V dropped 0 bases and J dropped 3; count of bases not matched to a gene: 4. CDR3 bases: TGTGCCAGTAGTATAGATAGCGGGAACCTCTACAATGAGCAGTTCTTC. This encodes CASSIDSGNLYNEQFF.

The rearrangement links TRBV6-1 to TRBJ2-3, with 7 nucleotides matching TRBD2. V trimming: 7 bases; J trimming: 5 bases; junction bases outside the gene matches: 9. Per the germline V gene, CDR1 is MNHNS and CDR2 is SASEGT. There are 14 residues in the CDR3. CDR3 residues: CASTPEASGDTQYF. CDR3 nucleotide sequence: TGTGCCAGCACCCCCGAGGCTAGCGGAGATACGCAGTATTTT.

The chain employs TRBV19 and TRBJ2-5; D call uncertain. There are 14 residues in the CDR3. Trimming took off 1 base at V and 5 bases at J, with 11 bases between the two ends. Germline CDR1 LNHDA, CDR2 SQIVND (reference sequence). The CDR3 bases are TGTGCCAGTAGTATAGGGCTAGACGAGGAGACCCAGTACTTC. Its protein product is CASSIGLDEETQYF.

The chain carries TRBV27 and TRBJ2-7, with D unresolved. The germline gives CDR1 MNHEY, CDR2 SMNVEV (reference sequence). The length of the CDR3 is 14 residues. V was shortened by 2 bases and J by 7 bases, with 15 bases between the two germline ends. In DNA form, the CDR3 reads TGTGCCAGCAGTTTACAAAGCTCCCTACGTGAGCAGTACTTC. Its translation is CASSLQSSLREQYF.

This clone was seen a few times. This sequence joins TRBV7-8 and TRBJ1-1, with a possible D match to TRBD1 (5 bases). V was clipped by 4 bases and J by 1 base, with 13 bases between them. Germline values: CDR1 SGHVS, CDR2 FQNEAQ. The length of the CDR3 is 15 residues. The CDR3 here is CASSSGHPKNTEAFF. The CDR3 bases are TGTGCCAGCAGCTCCGGACACCCTAAGAACACTGAAGCTTTCTTT.

The CDR3 DNA reads TGTGCCAGCAGTCCCGGACATGCCAACATTCAGTACTTC. Its translation is CASSPGHANIQYF. This chain links TRBV28 with TRBJ2-4, with D tentatively TRBD1 (5 bases). V dropped 5 bases and J dropped 7 bases, with 12 bases sitting between them. The CDR3 length is 13 residues. The germline V gene encodes CDR1 MDHEN and CDR2 SYDVKM.

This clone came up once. The CDR3 bases are TGTGCCAGCAGCTTAATCGCAGGGGATAATCAGCCCCAGCATTTT. This encodes CASSLIAGDNQPQHF. The V and J genes are TRBV7-2 and TRBJ1-5; the D gene is possibly TRBD1 (6 bases). This CDR3 spans 15 amino acids. Per the germline V gene, CDR1 is SGHTA and CDR2 is FQGNSA. The V gene lost 2 bases and the J gene lost 4 bases, with 12 bases spanning the gap.

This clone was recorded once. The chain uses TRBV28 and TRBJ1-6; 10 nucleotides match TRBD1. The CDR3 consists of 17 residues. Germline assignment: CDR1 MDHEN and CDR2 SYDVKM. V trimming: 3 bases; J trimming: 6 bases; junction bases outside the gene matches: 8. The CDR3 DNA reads TGTGCCAGCAGTTTGGCCAGGGGGACAGGGGTTAATTCACCCCTCCACTTT. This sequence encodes CASSLARGTGVNSPLHF.

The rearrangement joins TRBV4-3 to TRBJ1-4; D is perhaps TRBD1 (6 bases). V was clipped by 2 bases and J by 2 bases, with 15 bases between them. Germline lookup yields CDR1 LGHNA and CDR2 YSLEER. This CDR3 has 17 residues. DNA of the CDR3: TGCGCCAGCAGCCAAACCCGAACAGGGATCACTAATGAAAAACTGTTTTTT. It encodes CASSQTRTGITNEKLFF.

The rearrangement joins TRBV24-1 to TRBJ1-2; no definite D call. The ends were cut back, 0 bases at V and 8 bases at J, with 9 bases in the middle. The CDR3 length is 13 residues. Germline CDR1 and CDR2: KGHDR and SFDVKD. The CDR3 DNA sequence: TGTGCCACCAGTGATTTGGAGGACTGGGGCTACACCTTC. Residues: CATSDLEDWGYTF.